What follows are 17 T cell receptor beta chains derived from one specimen sequenced in a study of blood T cell repertoires in COVID-19. Clones were sequenced by immunoSEQ multiplex PCR, and TCRdb holds only the in-frame ones, with some missing. The data hold 80,000 to 95,000 clones, with roughly 71% observed a single time. The source material was peripheral blood. Receptor source: an elderly woman with acute or convalescent COVID-19.

A single count supports this clone. DNA of the CDR3: TGCAGCGTCCGGGGGACTTTGAACGACATTCAGTACTTC. The encoded protein is CSVRGTLNDIQYF. The V and J genes are TRBV29-1 and TRBJ2-4, with D perhaps TRBD2 (6 bases). The germline gives CDR1 SQVTM, CDR2 ANQGSEA. The CDR3 runs to 13 residues. The V and J ends lost 6 bases and 8 bases respectively, with 17 bases between them.

J is TRBJ1-5 and V is TRBV7-6; no definite D call. V was trimmed by 3 bases and J by 5 bases, leaving 5 bases between them. Germline V gene data show CDR1 as SGHVS and CDR2 as FNYEAQ. CDR3 length equals 12 residues. The CDR3: CASSLADQPQHF. The CDR3 nucleotides are TGTGCCAGCAGCTTGGCGGATCAGCCCCAGCATTTT.

This rearrangement joins TRBV28 to TRBJ2-7, with TRBD1 matching 9 bases. CDR1 and CDR2 (germline): MDHEN, SYDVKM. After removal of 6 bases from V and 4 bases from J, the junction contained 7 bases not matched to a gene. The CDR3 has 14 amino acids. This chain's CDR3 is CASRFPGQGYEQYF. The CDR3 nucleotides read TGTGCCAGCAGGTTCCCGGGACAGGGATACGAGCAGTACTTC.

V is TRBV4-2 and J is TRBJ1-3; the D is unclear. Germline values: CDR1 LGHNA, CDR2 YNFKEQ. The CDR3 is 14 amino acids. The ends were cut back, 0 bases at V and 3 bases at J, with 6 bases in the middle. The CDR3 nucleotides read TGTGCCAGCAGCCAAGATCCTGTTGGAAACACCATATATTTT. It is translated as CASSQDPVGNTIYF.

V is TRBV5-5 and J is TRBJ1-2, with 8 bases matching TRBD1. The V gene end was trimmed by 2 bases and the J gene end by 5 bases; junction bases not matched to a gene: 2. CDR1 is SGHKS, CDR2 YYEKEE, per germline (reference sequence). The CDR3 runs 13 residues. The DNA for the CDR3 is TGTGCCAGCAGCTTAGGGACAGGATATGGCTACACCTTC. Protein: CASSLGTGYGYTF.

The count of this clone is one. The chain uses TRBV5-1 and TRBJ2-5, with a possible D match to TRBD2 (5 bases). The CDR3 totals 15 residues. Trimming removed 0 bases at V and 1 base at J, with 10 bases between. Germline V gives CDR1 SGHRS, CDR2 YFSETQ. The DNA for the CDR3 is TGCGCCAGCAGCTTGGTGGCGGGCACCCAAGAGACCCAGTACTTC. Protein product: CASSLVAGTQETQYF. Drawing the rest from reference TRBV5-1 and TRBJ2-5, the complete variable domain is KAGVTQTPRYLIKTRGQQVTLSCSPISGHRSVSWYQQTPGQGLQFLFEYFSETQRNKGNFPGRFSGRQFSNSRSEMNVSTLELGDSALYLCASSLVAGTQETQYFGPGTRLLVL.

The chain is built from TRBV9 and TRBJ1-2; D might be TRBD1 (5 bases). The germline V and J ends were trimmed by 0 bases and 7 bases, with 10 bases remaining between them. The CDR3 loop spans 13 amino acids. Germline V gene lookup returns CDR1 SGDLS and CDR2 YYNGEE. CDR3 in DNA: TGTGCCAGCAGCGTAGACCAGGGAGGTGGCTACACCTTC. This translates into CASSVDQGGGYTF.

CDR3 amino acids: CAYGRAGGMNTEAFF. In DNA form, the CDR3 reads TGTGCCTACGGCCGGGCGGGCGGGATGAACACTGAAGCTTTCTTT. This sequence joins TRBV30 and TRBJ1-1, with D unresolved. This CDR3 region has 15 residues. V lost 7 bases and J 0 bases, leaving 18 bases between the germline ends. Germline CDR1 reads GTSNPN; CDR2 reads SVGIG (reference sequence).

This clone was seen more than once but under ten times. V usage is TRBV7-2 and J usage is TRBJ1-5; 7 bases agree with TRBD1. The germline gives CDR1 SGHTA, CDR2 FQGNSA. This CDR3 is 13 amino acids long. V lost 3 bases, J lost 5 bases, and 1 base stayed unmatched. CDR3 protein: CASSFQGDQPQHF. The CDR3 bases are TGTGCCAGCAGCTTTCAGGGGGATCAGCCCCAGCATTTT.

The chain carries TRBV5-1 and TRBJ2-3, with 16 nucleotides matching TRBD2. Germline V gives CDR1 SGHRS, CDR2 YFSETQ. This CDR3 has 19 amino acids. Trimming at V came to 4 bases and at J to 4 bases, leaving 12 bases not matched to a gene. DNA of the CDR3: TGCGCCAGCAGCACCTCGGGACTAGCGGGGGGGCCGAGATCAGATACGCAGTATTTT. Translating gives CASSTSGLAGGPRSDTQYF.

This clone showed up just once. This sequence joins TRBV3-1 (or the pseudogene TRBV3-2) and TRBJ2-2; TRBD2 agrees at 10 bases. The CDR3 is 16 amino acids. V gave up 1 base and J gave up 9 bases; unmatched junction bases: 8. From germline, CDR1 is LGHDT and CDR2 YNNKEL (reference sequence). CDR3 residues: CASSQGVLAGVRELFF. Written as DNA, the CDR3 is TGTGCCAGCAGCCAAGGGGTCCTAGCGGGAGTTAGGGAGCTGTTTTTT.

The rearrangement links TRBV6-6 to TRBJ2-7, with D perhaps TRBD1 (6 bases). The CDR3 spans 15 residues. Germline-derived CDR1 and CDR2 are MNHNY and SVGAGI (reference sequence). V lost 2 bases to trimming and J lost 2 bases, with 13 bases between them. Here the CDR3 reads CASSYTPGATYEQYF. CDR3 coding DNA: TGTGCCAGCAGTTACACCCCAGGGGCAACCTACGAGCAGTACTTC.

This clone was seen only a few times. The chain has TRBV3-1 (or the pseudogene TRBV3-2) and TRBJ2-7; 9 positions agree with TRBD1. Trimming removed 4 bases from V and 3 bases from J; junction bases left unmatched: 7. The CDR3 is made up of 15 amino acids. Germline V CDR1 and CDR2: LGHDT, YNNKEL (reference sequence). The CDR3, as DNA: TGTGCCAGCAGCCCCCGCGACAGGGGGGTCTACGAGCAGTACTTC. This encodes CASSPRDRGVYEQYF.

The V call is TRBV28, the J call TRBJ1-2; 8 positions match TRBD1. This CDR3 is 13 amino acids long. CDR1 and CDR2 from the germline V gene are MDHEN and SYDVKM. The V gene end was trimmed by 5 bases and the J gene end by 8 bases; junction bases not matched to a gene: 7. Here the CDR3 reads CASSPPDRVGYTF. Here the CDR3 DNA reads TGTGCCAGCAGTCCGCCGGACAGGGTGGGCTACACCTTC.

The rearrangement links TRBV2 to TRBJ1-3; 8 bases are a match to TRBD1. The V gene's germline CDR1 is SNHLY and CDR2 FYNNEI. The CDR3 is 16 residues long. J lost 2 bases, V lost 4 bases, and 7 bases had no gene match. The DNA for the CDR3 is TGTGCCAGCAGTGTGTCAGGGGGCTTTGCTGGAAACACCATATATTTT. It translates to CASSVSGGFAGNTIYF.

The chain couples TRBV5-1 to TRBJ1-1, with TRBD1 matching 8 bases. The CDR3 has 14 residues. Germline CDR1 and CDR2: SGHRS and YFSETQ. Trimming at V came to 5 bases and at J to 2 bases, leaving 5 bases not matched to a gene. CDR3 residues: CASRMDRVNTEAFF. CDR3 coding DNA: TGCGCCAGCAGAATGGACAGGGTCAACACTGAAGCTTTCTTT.

This chain connects TRBV28 to TRBJ1-1; D gene ambiguous. Germline CDR1 is MDHEN and CDR2 is SYDVKM. Deletions cut 7 bases from V and 7 bases from J, with 13 bases between. CDR3 length: 12 residues. The CDR3 DNA is TGTGCCAGCACCGAGAGGTATTTTGAAGCTTTCTTT. Translating gives CASTERYFEAFF.